The next 25 T cell receptor beta chains were all read from a single sample in a study of T cells after yellow fever vaccination. From the 5' RACE reads, TCRdb called clonotypes with MiXCR, one entry per CDR3 protein. The table records more than 300,000 distinct CDR3 sequences, around 7.3% of them present only once. This specimen consisted of PBMCs, obtained approximately 40 days after the first yellow fever vaccination. The receptors stem from a man younger than 35 who received the YFV17D yellow fever vaccine.

A few counts support this clonotype. The chain links TRBV2 to TRBJ2-3; D uncertain. This CDR3 has 14 residues. V was clipped by 3 bases and J by 6 bases, with 13 bases between them. Germline V gene data show CDR1 as SNHLY and CDR2 as FYNNEI. As DNA, the CDR3 is TGTGCCAGCAGTGACCGTTCAGGAATGGATACGCAGTATTTT. Its protein is CASSDRSGMDTQYF.

This rearrangement joins TRBV5-1 to TRBJ2-7; D possibly corresponds to TRBD2 (6 bases). The germline V gene has CDR1 SGHRS and CDR2 YFSETQ. V lost 5 bases, J lost 2 bases, and 14 bases lay in between. The CDR3 spans 14 residues. The CDR3 is CASRMVAATYEQYF. The CDR3 region has the DNA TGCGCCAGCAGGATGGTAGCGGCTACCTACGAGCAGTACTTC.

In this sample, this clonotype turned up a few times. The rearrangement joins TRBV3-1 to TRBJ2-7; D is ambiguous. Germline CDR1 and CDR2: LGHDT and YNNKEL (reference sequence). V dropped 4 bases and J dropped 2 bases, with 15 bases sitting between them. There are 15 residues in the CDR3. The CDR3 coding sequence is TGTGCCAGCAGCCTAAGAGAAATCCTGGCCTACGAGCAGTACGTC. Protein sequence: CASSLREILAYEQYV.

This clonotype has a handful of counts. J is TRBJ2-7 and V is TRBV15, with D possibly being TRBD1 (8 bases). V lost 8 bases to trimming and J lost 2 bases, with 16 bases between them. The germline V gene has CDR1 LNHNV and CDR2 YYDKDF (reference sequence). The CDR3 has 14 amino acids. In DNA, the CDR3 is TGTGCCACCGGGGGGGACAGGTCCCCCTACGAGCAGTACTTC. It specifies CATGGDRSPYEQYF.

J is TRBJ1-5 and V is TRBV27, with a weak D call TRBD1 (5 bases). V lost 5 bases, J lost 2 bases, and 13 bases lay in between. Germline CDR1 reads MNHEY; CDR2 reads SMNVEV (reference sequence). This CDR3 comprises 15 residues. CDR3 bases: TGTGCCAGCAGTCCCAGGGTAGGTGGCAATCAGCCCCAGCATTTT. It specifies CASSPRVGGNQPQHF.

This clonotype was picked up a small number of times. The V and J genes are TRBV4-2 and TRBJ2-7; 10 bases map to TRBD1. V gave up 4 bases and J gave up 6 bases; unmatched junction bases: 12. Germline V gives CDR1 LGHNA, CDR2 YNFKEQ. This CDR3 is built from 16 residues. The CDR3 region is CASSLSFPGTGVEQYF. DNA for the CDR3: TGTGCCAGCAGCCTATCCTTCCCCGGGACAGGGGTCGAGCAGTACTTC.

This clonotype was counted a few times. The rearrangement joins TRBV5-1 to TRBJ2-2; D is unresolved. Germline lookup yields CDR1 SGHRS and CDR2 YFSETQ. The CDR3 contains 14 residues. V was shortened by 5 bases and J by 0 bases, with 8 bases between the two germline ends. The CDR3 sequence is CASRSLANTGELFF. In nucleotides, the CDR3 is TGCGCCAGCAGGTCCCTCGCGAACACCGGGGAGCTGTTTTTT.

This clonotype was counted at least ten times. The chain links TRBV7-9 to TRBJ2-2; TRBD1 aligns across 8 bases. There are 12 residues in the CDR3. In germline, CDR1 is SEHNR, CDR2 FQNEAQ (reference sequence). V was pared by 9 bases and J by 6 bases, with 3 bases of the junction left unmatched. The DNA for the CDR3 is TGTGCCAGTTCCAGGGGGCCCGGGGAGCTGTTTTTT. Its translation: CASSRGPGELFF.

This clonotype was counted at least ten times. This chain connects TRBV14 to TRBJ2-1, with 11 nucleotides matching TRBD2. Germline CDR1 and CDR2: SGHDN and FVKESK. The CDR3 has 17 residues. V shed 0 bases, J shed 8 bases, and the junction held 9 bases outside the gene matches. CDR3 in amino acids: CASSQESGLAGGDEQFF. The CDR3 DNA reads as TGTGCCAGCAGCCAAGAAAGCGGGCTAGCGGGGGGTGATGAGCAGTTCTTC.

The sample holds a few counts of this clonotype. This chain uses TRBV12-3 or TRBV12-4 with TRBJ1-1; 8 bases map to TRBD1. There are 15 residues in the CDR3. J lost 1 base, V lost 6 bases, and 7 bases had no gene match. The CDR3 reads CASRDNRGENTEAFF. CDR3 nucleotides: TGTGCCAGCAGAGACAACAGGGGGGAGAACACTGAAGCTTTCTTT.

This chain connects TRBV12-3 or TRBV12-4 to TRBJ1-2, with D unresolved. V was trimmed by 1 base and J by 4 bases, leaving 7 bases between them. This CDR3 is built from 13 residues. The CDR3 DNA follows: TGTGCCAGCAGTTTAGGGCCTCGCTATGGCTACACCTTC. It is translated as CASSLGPRYGYTF.

The genes are TRBV29-1 and TRBJ2-7; no definite D call. Germline CDR1 SQVTM, CDR2 ANQGSEA. CDR3 size: 12 residues. V lost 6 bases and J lost 0, with 9 bases in between. Here the CDR3 DNA reads TGCAGCGTCGCCCCTCACTCCTACGAGCAGTACTTC. It specifies CSVAPHSYEQYF.

This clonotype has just a few counts. This chain joins TRBV23-1 and TRBJ2-7; no reliable D call. TRBV23-1 is filed as an ORF, its function uncertain. The length of the CDR3 is 13 residues. Trimming pared 2 bases from V and 3 bases from J, leaving 8 bases between. DNA for the CDR3: TGCGCCAGCAGTCAACAGGCCGACTACGAGCAGTACGTC. Its translation: CASSQQADYEQYV.

This clonotype showed up many times. The junction and the germline gene differ at one end; a read error may be behind it. V usage is TRBV6-4 and J usage is TRBJ1-5, with a weak D call TRBD1 (5 bases). The CDR3 extends over 13 amino acids. The germline V gene encodes CDR1 MRHNA and CDR2 SNTAGT. CDR3 amino acids: CASSLDSTQPQHF. For the CDR3, the DNA is TGTGCCAGCAGCCTTGACAGCACTCAGCCCCAGCATTTT.

Only a few counts were recorded for this clonotype. The chain employs TRBV7-2 and TRBJ2-7, with D tentatively TRBD2 (5 bases). The CDR3 contains 15 residues. V lost 6 bases to trimming and J lost 2 bases, with 17 bases between them. The V gene's germline CDR1 is SGHTA and CDR2 FQGNSA. The CDR3 sequence: CASSLVRDHTYEQYF. CDR3 sequence (DNA): TGTGCCAGCAGTCTAGTCCGGGATCATACCTACGAGCAGTACTTC.

The V gene is TRBV24-1, the J gene TRBJ2-2; maybe TRBD2 (6 bases). CDR3 length: 14 amino acids. The V gene lost 2 bases and the J gene lost 7 bases, with 10 bases spanning the gap. Germline V gene lookup returns CDR1 KGHDR and CDR2 SFDVKD. This CDR3 reads CATSDWGDGGELFF. As DNA, the CDR3 is TGTGCCACCAGTGATTGGGGGGACGGCGGGGAGCTGTTTTTT.

This clonotype was detected only a few times. The genes are TRBV6-5 and TRBJ1-1; maybe TRBD1 (6 bases). The V and J ends lost 2 bases and 0 bases respectively, with 10 bases between them. The CDR3 has 15 residues. Germline-derived CDR1 and CDR2 are MNHEY and SVGAGI. As DNA, the CDR3 is TGTGCCAGCAGTTACGGGGGCAGTATGAACACTGAAGCTTTCTTT. This translates into CASSYGGSMNTEAFF.

As to this clonotype: One end of the junction is discordant with germline, which a read error may explain. The rearrangement links TRBV20-1 to TRBJ2-7; a weak D match, TRBD2 (6 bases). Germline V gene lookup returns CDR1 DFQATT and CDR2 SNEGSKA (reference sequence). The CDR3 is 14 amino acids. CDR3 in amino acids: CSARAPHSWRERYF. Written as DNA, the CDR3 is TGCAGTGCTAGAGCGCCGCATTCCTGGAGGGAGCGGTACTTC.

This clonotype was detected only a few times. The genes are TRBV7-9 and TRBJ1-6; D may be TRBD1 (5 bases). The CDR3 sequence is 14 residues long. Germline CDR1 and CDR2: SEHNR and FQNEAQ (reference sequence). Trimming shortened V by 5 bases and J by 6 bases, and 11 bases separated the two germline ends. Written as DNA, the CDR3 is TGTGCCAGCAGCCACGAGGACACTAATTCACCCCTCCACTTT. It codes for CASSHEDTNSPLHF.

This clonotype was observed a few times. The chain joins TRBV20-1 to TRBJ1-1; weak D call: TRBD1 (5 bases). CDR3 length equals 15 residues. Trimming stripped 3 bases from V and 0 bases from J, with 14 bases between. Germline CDR1 reads DFQATT; CDR2 reads SNEGSKA (reference sequence). CDR3 bases: TGCAGTGCTAGCAGTCGCGGGACGATGAACACTGAAGCTTTCTTT. It is translated as CSASSRGTMNTEAFF.

This clonotype was observed many times. Germline is not matched at one junction end, which may reflect a read error. V is TRBV3-1 and J is TRBJ1-5, with unresolved D. CDR3 length equals 12 residues. Looked up from germline, CDR1 is LGHDT and CDR2 is YNNKEL (reference sequence). The CDR3 DNA reads as TGCGCCAGCAGCCAAGAGGGTCAGCCCCAGCATTTT. Its translation: CASSQEGQPQHF.

This CDR3 is CASRRLAGSTDTQYF. In nucleotides, the CDR3 is TGCGCCAGCAGACGACTAGCGGGGAGCACAGATACGCAGTATTTT. The rearrangement joins TRBV4-3 to TRBJ2-3; TRBD2 aligns across 11 bases. The germline V gene has CDR1 LGHNA and CDR2 YSLEER. CDR3 length equals 15 residues. Losses at the gene ends were 6 bases for V and 0 bases for J; bases not matched to a gene: 2.

This rearrangement joins TRBV7-2 to TRBJ2-1, with D maybe TRBD2 (5 bases). Germline lookup yields CDR1 SGHTA and CDR2 FQGNSA. V lost 1 base and J lost 10, with 11 bases in between. The CDR3 runs to 13 residues. The CDR3: CASSLERLVEQFF. CDR3 nucleotides: TGTGCCAGCAGCTTAGAGCGGCTTGTGGAGCAGTTCTTC.

This clonotype has more than one count but fewer than ten. V usage is TRBV25-1 and J usage is TRBJ2-1; 12 nucleotides match TRBD2. The trim removed 1 base at V and 4 bases at J, leaving 2 bases unmatched. Germline CDR1 MGHDK, CDR2 SYGVNS. The CDR3 extends over 16 amino acids. DNA of the CDR3: TGTGCCAGCAGTGAATCGGGGACTAGCGGGTACAATGAGCAGTTCTTC. It specifies CASSESGTSGYNEQFF.

This clonotype was seen a handful of times. This chain uses TRBV6-5 with TRBJ2-1, with TRBD1 matching 9 bases. Germline V lookup: CDR1 MNHEY, CDR2 SVGAGI. V shed 2 bases, J shed 8 bases, and the junction held 7 bases outside the gene matches. The CDR3 contains 15 residues. The CDR3 is CASSYRTGEGYEQFF. CDR3 coding DNA: TGTGCCAGCAGTTACCGGACAGGGGAAGGGTATGAGCAGTTCTTC.